This TCR beta chain came from a study of cytomegalovirus exposure and HLA in healthy donors. Study results and caveats: A list of roughly 180 TCR beta chains associated with cytomegalovirus was given.

About this clone: Its specificity is not known.

The donors belonged to the roughly 110-subject validation cohort, separate from the roughly 670-subject first cohort. With 0 bases removed from V and 5 bases from J, the gap between germline ends came to 17 bases. The CDR3 runs to 16 residues. CDR1 is SGHRS, CDR2 YFSETQ, per germline. Profiling relied on immunoSEQ multiplex PCR, and the TCRdb table lists in-frame clones only, not all of them. The table has some 350,000 clones, about nine tenths seen once. The sequenced sample was PBMCs. The genes are TRBV5-1 and TRBJ1-2; D is possibly TRBD1 (6 bases). This TCR was sampled from a woman aged 25 to 39 in good health and CMV-seropositive. CDR3 in DNA: TGCGCCAGCAGCTTGGTTTCCGGGGGGCCATTATATGGCTACACCTTC. Residues: CASSLVSGGPLYGYTF.